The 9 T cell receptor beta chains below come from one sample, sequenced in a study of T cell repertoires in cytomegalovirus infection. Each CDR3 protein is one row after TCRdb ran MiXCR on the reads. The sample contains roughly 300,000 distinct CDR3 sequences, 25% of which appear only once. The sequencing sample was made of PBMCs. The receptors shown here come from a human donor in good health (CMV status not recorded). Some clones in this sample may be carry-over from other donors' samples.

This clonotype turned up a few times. CDR3 region: CATSDLQGKFF. For the CDR3, the DNA is TGTGCCACCAGTGATTTGCAAGGGAAGTTCTTC. The chain carries TRBV24-1 and TRBJ2-1; D remains unclear. CDR3 length: 11 amino acids. The germline CDR1 and CDR2 sequences are KGHDR and SFDVKD. Trimming removed 0 bases from V and 14 bases from J, with 7 bases in between.

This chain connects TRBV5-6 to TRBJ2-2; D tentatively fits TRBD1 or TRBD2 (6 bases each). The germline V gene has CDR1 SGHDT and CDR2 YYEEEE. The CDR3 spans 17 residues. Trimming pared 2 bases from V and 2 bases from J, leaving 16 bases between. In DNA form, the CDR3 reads TGTGCCAGCAGCTTTTCCCTGACGGGGGCAAACACCGGGGAGCTGTTTTTT. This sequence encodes CASSFSLTGANTGELFF.

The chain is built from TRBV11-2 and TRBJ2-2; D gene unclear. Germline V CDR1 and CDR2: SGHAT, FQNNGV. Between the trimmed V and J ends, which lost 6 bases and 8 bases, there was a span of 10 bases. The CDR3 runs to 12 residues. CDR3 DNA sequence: TGTGCCAGCAGACCCCCAAGAGGGGAGCTGTTTTTT. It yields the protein CASRPPRGELFF.

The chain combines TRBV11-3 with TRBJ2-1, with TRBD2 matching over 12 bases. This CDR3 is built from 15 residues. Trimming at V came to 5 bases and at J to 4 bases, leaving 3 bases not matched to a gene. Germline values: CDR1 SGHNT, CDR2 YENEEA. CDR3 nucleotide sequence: TGTGCCAGCAGCAAGACTAGCGGGGGATACAATGAGCAGTTCTTC. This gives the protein CASSKTSGGYNEQFF.

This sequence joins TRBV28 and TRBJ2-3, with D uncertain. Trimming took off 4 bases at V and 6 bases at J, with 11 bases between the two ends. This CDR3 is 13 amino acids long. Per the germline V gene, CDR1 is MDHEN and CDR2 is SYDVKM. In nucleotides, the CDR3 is TGTGCCAGCAGTTCCCCCCCTGTGGATACGCAGTATTTT. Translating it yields CASSSPPVDTQYF.

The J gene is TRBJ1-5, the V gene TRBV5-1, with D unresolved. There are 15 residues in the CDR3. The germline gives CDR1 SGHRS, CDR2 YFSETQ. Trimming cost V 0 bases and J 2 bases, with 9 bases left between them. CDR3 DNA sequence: TGCGCCAGCAGCTTGGATGGAAGCGGCAATCAGCCCCAGCATTTT. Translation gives CASSLDGSGNQPQHF.

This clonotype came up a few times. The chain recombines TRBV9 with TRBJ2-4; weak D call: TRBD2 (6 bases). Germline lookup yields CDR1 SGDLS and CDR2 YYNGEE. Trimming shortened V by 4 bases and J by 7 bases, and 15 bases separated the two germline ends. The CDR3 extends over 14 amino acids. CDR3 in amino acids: CASSPREAHNIQYF. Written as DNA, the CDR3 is TGTGCCAGCAGCCCTAGGGAGGCACACAACATTCAGTACTTC.

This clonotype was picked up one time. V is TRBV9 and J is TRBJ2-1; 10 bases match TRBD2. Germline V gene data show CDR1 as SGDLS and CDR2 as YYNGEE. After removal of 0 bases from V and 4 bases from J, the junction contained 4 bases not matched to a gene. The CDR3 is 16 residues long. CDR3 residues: CASSVASGRAYNEQFF. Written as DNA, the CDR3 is TGTGCCAGCAGCGTAGCTAGCGGGAGAGCTTACAATGAGCAGTTCTTC.

The DNA for the CDR3 is TGTGCCAGCAGCCAAAACGAAGGTTCACCCCTCCACTTT. It translates to CASSQNEGSPLHF. The chain links TRBV3-1 to TRBJ1-6; no definite D call. This CDR3 is built from 13 residues. The germline CDR1 and CDR2 sequences are LGHDT and YNNKEL (reference sequence). Deletions cut 2 bases from V and 9 bases from J, with 8 bases between.